This is a list of T cell receptor beta chains from one sample in a study of T cells expressing NK-cell markers. TCRdb reanalyzed the 5' RACE reads and collapses them to one entry per CDR3 protein, without DNA. This table holds some 150,000 distinct CDR3 sequences. Sequencing was done on a sample of blood T cells: a sorted CD56 or NKG2C T cell subset, CD4+ or CD8+ T cells, or bulk PBMC T cells (not recorded which). Source of these receptors: a man between 18 and 35 years old in good health. Each CDR3 is given with its conserved first and last residue. Fields, in order: J gene, V gene, CDR3 protein.

j_call: TRBJ1-5
v_call: TRBV6-1
cdr3_aa: CASSRGTGGQPQHF

j_call: TRBJ2-5
v_call: TRBV20-1
cdr3_aa: CSARALFGDQETQYF

j_call: TRBJ2-5
v_call: TRBV7-2
cdr3_aa: CASSLEVAGGQETQYF

j_call: TRBJ2-2
v_call: TRBV7-6
cdr3_aa: CASSGRQNTGELFF

j_call: TRBJ2-1
v_call: TRBV11-2
cdr3_aa: CASSFPGLAEGSYNEQFF

j_call: TRBJ2-1
v_call: TRBV3-1
cdr3_aa: CASSQGGSGIPLEQFF

j_call: TRBJ2-5
v_call: TRBV12-3/TRBV12-4
cdr3_aa: CASSFGLAIEDQYF

j_call: TRBJ1-5
v_call: TRBV29-1
cdr3_aa: CSVVSSNQPQHF

j_call: TRBJ2-5
v_call: TRBV11-2
cdr3_aa: CASSLAGHLETQYF

j_call: TRBJ2-1
v_call: TRBV29-1
cdr3_aa: CSVGGPAGGRGDEQFF

j_call: TRBJ1-5
v_call: TRBV2
cdr3_aa: CASRGWADNSNQPQHF

j_call: TRBJ2-7
v_call: TRBV28
cdr3_aa: CASSLVDKTYEQYF

j_call: TRBJ2-3
v_call: TRBV5-4
cdr3_aa: CAILSPHTDTQYF

j_call: TRBJ2-5
v_call: TRBV27
cdr3_aa: CASSLSGGIVETQYF

j_call: TRBJ2-1
v_call: TRBV14
cdr3_aa: CASTQADWNPNEQFF

j_call: TRBJ1-2
v_call: TRBV20-1
cdr3_aa: CSARAPASYYGYTF

j_call: TRBJ1-5
v_call: TRBV7-9
cdr3_aa: CASSLGNQPQHF

j_call: TRBJ2-5
v_call: TRBV28
cdr3_aa: CASKFWDKETQYF

j_call: TRBJ2-3
v_call: TRBV4-1
cdr3_aa: CASSPQMGDTQYF

j_call: TRBJ1-1
v_call: TRBV5-1
cdr3_aa: CASSPTWPGTEEAFF

j_call: TRBJ2-3
v_call: TRBV2
cdr3_aa: CASYPGLAGTDTQYF

j_call: TRBJ2-7
v_call: TRBV27
cdr3_aa: CASSASGTSPHEQYF

j_call: TRBJ2-5
v_call: TRBV10-3
cdr3_aa: CATMAGEGDETQYF

j_call: TRBJ1-5
v_call: TRBV12-3/TRBV12-4
cdr3_aa: CASSLGGTLSNSNQPQHF

j_call: TRBJ1-1
v_call: TRBV29-1
cdr3_aa: CSVLRGRFEAFF

j_call: TRBJ2-5
v_call: TRBV10-1
cdr3_aa: CASSESGGIQETQYF

j_call: TRBJ2-5
v_call: TRBV29-1
cdr3_aa: CSVGLEAGGIVETQYF

j_call: TRBJ2-7
v_call: TRBV6-1
cdr3_aa: CASTPMQGSYEQYF

j_call: TRBJ1-2
v_call: TRBV29-1
cdr3_aa: CSGIQGVDGYTF

j_call: TRBJ2-2
v_call: TRBV5-1
cdr3_aa: CASSLSSGPNTGELFF

j_call: TRBJ2-1
v_call: TRBV7-2
cdr3_aa: CASSRTGTLYNEQFF

j_call: TRBJ2-5
v_call: TRBV6-5
cdr3_aa: CASSYSGGETQYF

j_call: TRBJ1-5
v_call: TRBV19
cdr3_aa: CASSAREGNQPQHF

j_call: TRBJ2-3
v_call: TRBV5-1
cdr3_aa: CASSLSGEPDTQYF

j_call: TRBJ1-1
v_call: TRBV6-2/TRBV6-3
cdr3_aa: CASSYSGGPGEAFF

j_call: TRBJ2-7
v_call: TRBV19
cdr3_aa: CASSPGPVEAYEQYF

j_call: TRBJ2-7
v_call: TRBV6-1
cdr3_aa: CASSARGGSYEQYF

j_call: TRBJ2-1
v_call: TRBV29-1
cdr3_aa: CSVEGWYTRSGNEQFF

j_call: TRBJ2-7
v_call: TRBV5-1
cdr3_aa: CASSLAGRERNEQYF

j_call: TRBJ2-7
v_call: TRBV7-6
cdr3_aa: CASSGGTRDTYEQYF